These 20 T cell receptor beta chains originate from one sample sequenced in a study of T-cell reconstitution after alpha-beta-depleted transplantation in children. Preparation of the TCRbeta library used unique molecular identifiers. Each CDR3 protein is one row after TCRdb ran MiXCR on the PCR reads. The sample carries some 840,000 distinct CDR3 sequences, 15% to 20% recorded once. This specimen consisted of PBMCs, mostly from graft donor cells, obtained 360 days after TCRalphabeta/CD19-depleted stem cell transplant. These receptors all stem from a male patient aged 10 to 17 who had a stem cell transplant for acute lymphoblastic leukemia, so the T cells may come from the graft donor.

This sequence joins TRBV6-1 and TRBJ2-1; D is ambiguous. Germline-derived CDR1 and CDR2 are MNHNS and SASEGT. V was pared by 5 bases and J by 2 bases, with 13 bases between. The CDR3 covers 15 residues. The DNA for the CDR3 is TGTGCCAGCAGTCCGTCCCGGGTAGCCTACAATGAGCAGTTCTTC. Protein sequence: CASSPSRVAYNEQFF.

This clonotype has ten or more counts. The rearrangement uses TRBV12-3 or TRBV12-4 and TRBJ2-2; a weak D match, TRBD2 (6 bases). CDR3 length: 14 amino acids. V was cut by 11 bases and J by 4 bases, with 17 bases left in between. The CDR3 coding sequence is TGTGCCGCTTGGCGGGGCCGGGGCACCGGGGAGCTGTTTTTT. Translating gives CAAWRGRGTGELFF.

This clonotype was counted a few times. A read error may produce the germline difference seen at one junction end. V usage is TRBV5-1 and J usage is TRBJ2-7; 8 bases line up with TRBD2. This CDR3 is 15 amino acids long. Germline V gene lookup returns CDR1 SGHRS and CDR2 YFSETQ. CDR3 coding DNA: TGCGCCAGCAGCTTGAGTTGGACTAGCTCCCACGAGCAGTACTTC. This gives the protein CASSLSWTSSHEQYF.

The chain links TRBV27 to TRBJ2-1; D is uncertain. The germline gives CDR1 MNHEY, CDR2 SMNVEV (reference sequence). The CDR3 contains 17 residues. Trimming stripped 6 bases from V and 0 bases from J, with 18 bases between. CDR3 DNA sequence: TGTGCCAGCAGCCTCTTCTTCCACACCGGCTCCTACAATGAGCAGTTCTTC. This gives the protein CASSLFFHTGSYNEQFF.

The table lists this clonotype with a few counts. V gene TRBV20-1 combines with J gene TRBJ2-3; D is undetermined. With 6 bases removed from V and 8 bases from J, the gap between germline ends came to 12 bases. The V gene's germline CDR1 is DFQATT and CDR2 SNEGSKA (reference sequence). There are 11 residues in the CDR3. DNA for the CDR3: TGCAGTGCGGACGACTGGGGTACGCAGTATTTT. Encoded protein: CSADDWGTQYF.

This clonotype has just a few counts. The rearrangement joins TRBV7-6 to TRBJ2-3; perhaps TRBD2 as D (6 bases). V was pared by 7 bases and J by 2 bases, with 13 bases between. Germline V gene lookup returns CDR1 SGHVS and CDR2 FNYEAQ. The CDR3 runs 14 residues. CDR3 in DNA: TGTGCCAGCACCGATCCGGGGGTCACAGATACGCAGTATTTT. Translating it yields CASTDPGVTDTQYF. Drawing the rest from reference TRBV7-6 and TRBJ2-3, the complete variable domain is GAGVSQSPRYKVTKRGQDVALRCDPISGHVSLYWYRQALGQGPEFLTYFNYEAQQDKSGLPNDRFSAERPEGSISTLTIQRTEQRDSAMYRCASTDPGVTDTQYFGPGTRLTVL.

This chain joins TRBV10-3 and TRBJ2-7; 12 nucleotides line up with TRBD1. CDR1 and CDR2 (germline): ENHRY, SYGVKD. The CDR3 totals 15 residues. The V and J ends lost 0 bases and 9 bases, in that order; junction bases with no gene match: 6. Here the CDR3 DNA reads TGTGCCATCAGTGAGTCGGGGACAGGGGGCGCTGGGCAGTACTTC. Protein product: CAISESGTGGAGQYF.

This clonotype has more than one count but fewer than ten. This chain connects TRBV27 to TRBJ2-7, with a tentative D call TRBD2 (5 bases). Trimming took 3 bases from V and 0 from J, leaving 12 bases between them. Germline V gene lookup returns CDR1 MNHEY and CDR2 SMNVEV (reference sequence). CDR3 length: 15 amino acids. In DNA, the CDR3 is TGTGCCAGCAGTTTTCAGCGGTTAAGCTCCTACGAGCAGTACTTC. Its protein is CASSFQRLSSYEQYF.

A few counts support this clonotype. The chain is built from TRBV20-1 and TRBJ2-7, with D perhaps TRBD2 (6 bases). CDR1 and CDR2 from the germline V gene are DFQATT and SNEGSKA (reference sequence). The V gene lost 5 bases and the J gene lost 0 bases, with 14 bases spanning the gap. The CDR3 is made up of 14 amino acids. This chain's CDR3 is CSARGRDSSYEQYF. The CDR3 nucleotides are TGCAGTGCTCGCGGGCGGGATAGCTCCTACGAGCAGTACTTC.

This clonotype was counted a few times. The chain's CDR3 is CSVEEPGRGGTDTQYF. The CDR3 DNA reads TGCAGCGTTGAAGAACCCGGACGGGGAGGCACAGATACGCAGTATTTT. The genes are TRBV29-1 and TRBJ2-3; tentatively, D is TRBD2 (5 bases). This CDR3 region has 16 residues. The germline V gene has CDR1 SQVTM and CDR2 ANQGSEA. V was pared by 0 bases and J by 1 base, with 14 bases between.

CDR3 bases: TGTGCCATCAGTCCTCCTACGGCCCTTGGACAGGGAAGCCAAGAGACCCAGTACTTC. Protein product: CAISPPTALGQGSQETQYF. The V and J genes are TRBV10-3 and TRBJ2-5, with 8 bases fitting TRBD1. V was pared by 5 bases and J by 1 base, with 18 bases of the junction left unmatched. CDR1 and CDR2 from the germline V gene are ENHRY and SYGVKD. CDR3 size: 19 residues.

This clonotype was counted at least ten times. The genes are TRBV3-1 and TRBJ2-4; 11 bases match TRBD2. Germline V CDR1 and CDR2: LGHDT, YNNKEL (reference sequence). Trimming removed 1 base from V and 4 bases from J; junction bases left unmatched: 9. The CDR3 covers 18 residues. DNA for the CDR3: TGTGCCAGCAGCCAAGGACTAGCGGGACGACGCCTTAAAAACATTCAGTACTTC. Its protein is CASSQGLAGRRLKNIQYF.

This chain connects TRBV5-1 to TRBJ2-7, with 14 bases identical to TRBD2. This CDR3 contains 17 residues. The junction had 6 bases not matched to a gene; V was cut back by 2 bases and J by 2 bases. Germline assignment: CDR1 SGHRS and CDR2 YFSETQ. CDR3 amino acids: CASSLYGTSGSAYEQYF. CDR3 nucleotide sequence: TGCGCCAGCAGCTTATATGGGACTAGCGGGAGCGCCTACGAGCAGTACTTC.

The chain links TRBV6-1 to TRBJ1-5, with 9 bases lining up with TRBD1. The CDR3 length is 16 residues. The germline gives CDR1 MNHNS, CDR2 SASEGT. J lost 2 bases, V lost 6 bases, and 8 bases had no gene match. In nucleotides, the CDR3 is TGTGCCAGCAGGAAGATTACAGGGGGCCGCAATCAGCCCCAGCATTTT. Translated: CASRKITGGRNQPQHF.

This clonotype turned up a few times. The rearrangement joins TRBV20-1 to TRBJ2-1, with TRBD2 matching over 9 bases. V lost 5 bases and J lost 6; bases outside the gene matches: 17. This CDR3 is 17 amino acids long. Germline V CDR1 and CDR2: DFQATT, SNEGSKA (reference sequence). The CDR3 DNA is TGCAGTGCTGGGGGTCCGGAAACCGGGACTAGCCGCAATGAGCAGTTCTTC. The encoded protein is CSAGGPETGTSRNEQFF.

This clonotype was seen a few times. This chain uses TRBV29-1 with TRBJ2-5, with a weak D call TRBD2 (6 bases). Germline V gives CDR1 SQVTM, CDR2 ANQGSEA. The CDR3 extends over 15 amino acids. Trimming left V 6 bases short and J 1 base short, with 18 bases between. CDR3 sequence reads: CSVPQTGESQETQYF. The CDR3 region has the DNA TGCAGCGTCCCCCAGACGGGAGAGAGCCAAGAGACCCAGTACTTC.

The rearrangement uses TRBV6-5 and TRBJ1-2; D gene uncertain. The germline CDR1 and CDR2 sequences are MNHEY and SVGAGI. The length of the CDR3 is 14 residues. V dropped 0 bases and J dropped 2 bases, with 7 bases sitting between them. The CDR3: CASSYSPPNYGYTF. CDR3 nucleotides: TGTGCCAGCAGTTACTCGCCGCCCAACTATGGCTACACCTTC.

The V and J genes are TRBV18 and TRBJ2-1, with 8 bases lining up with TRBD2. The CDR3 has 15 amino acids. Per the germline V gene, CDR1 is KGHSH and CDR2 is LQKENI. V was clipped by 2 bases and J by 7 bases; unmatched bases: 7. This CDR3 is CASSPSAGVSNEQFF. In DNA form, the CDR3 reads TGTGCCAGCTCACCATCAGCGGGAGTTAGTAATGAGCAGTTCTTC.

This chain joins TRBV5-1 and TRBJ2-5; TRBD2 matches at 13 bases. V lost 4 bases and J lost 5; bases outside the gene matches: 8. CDR3 length: 16 residues. Germline lookup yields CDR1 SGHRS and CDR2 YFSETQ. The CDR3 nucleotides are TGCGCCAGCAGCCCGCAATCGACTAGCGGGAGGGAGACCCAGTACTTC. It encodes CASSPQSTSGRETQYF.

V usage is TRBV12-3 or TRBV12-4 and J usage is TRBJ2-7; D may be TRBD2 (6 bases). CDR3 length equals 13 residues. The ends were cut back, 6 bases at V and 4 bases at J, with 13 bases in the middle. The CDR3: CASRPGLFYEQYF. The CDR3 coding sequence is TGTGCCAGCAGACCGGGACTTTTTTACGAGCAGTACTTC.